This TCR beta chain was observed in a study of T cell responses to AZD1222 COVID-19 vaccine. CDR1 and CDR2 from the germline V gene are LGHDT and YNNKEL (reference sequence). The CDR3 totals 12 residues. The V end was cut by 3 bases, the J end by 9 bases, with 11 bases between. TCRdb's copy holds only in-frame clones and misses some; the assay was immunoSEQ multiplex PCR. Among 90,000 to 110,000 clones listed, roughly 82% were seen once. The study, taken as a whole, reports: Repertoires were collected only later (after the peak T cell response had occurred). When two AZD1222 doses had been given, Spike-specific TCR breadth and depth rose. There were vaccine-associated CD4 TCRs across spike, dominant at 160-218 and 743-854.

A word on this clone: The target antigen is unknown.

This sequence joins TRBV3-1 (or the pseudogene TRBV3-2) and TRBJ1-2, with a possible D match to TRBD1 (5 bases). Here the sequenced sample was peripheral blood, taken on day 0 of AZD1222 vaccination. The TCR sequence derives from an adult in good health. The CDR3 sequence: CASSQGELRYTF. CDR3 coding DNA: TGTGCCAGCAGCCAGGGGGAACTTCGCTACACCTTC.